This TCR beta chain was profiled in a study of blood T cell repertoires in COVID-19. Study information: Samples taken during acute and convalescent COVID-19 were collected in the United States, Italy and Spain.

Everyone who took part was roughly 18 to 89 years old, and they came from some 23 US areas. Participant-reported clinical history was the basis for cohort assignment. The CDR3 has 14 residues. V lost 1 base and J 5 bases, leaving 11 bases between the germline ends. CDR1 is MNHNS and CDR2 is SASEGT in the germline V gene. Per the original methods: Reference gene primer amplification yielded estimated nucleated cell counts. The table came from immunoSEQ multiplex PCR; TCRdb's copy has only in-frame clones and leaves some out. That table is the source of V, J and clone size, and D and trimming were worked out from the DNA. This table has fewer than 200,000 clones, 70% to 85% appearing once. This clone has only a few counts.

What was sequenced was PBMCs or T cells enriched from blood (not recorded which). This sequence joins TRBV6-1 and TRBJ1-2, with unresolved D. This clonotype was obtained from a man between 45 and 60 years old who had recovered from COVID-19. CDR3 residues: CASSEGRGIYGYTF. The CDR3 nucleotides are TGTGCCAGCAGTGAAGGTAGAGGGATATATGGCTACACCTTC.